The 19 T cell receptor beta chains reported below all come from one sample, sequenced in a study of T-cell reconstitution after alpha-beta-depleted transplantation in children. Unique molecular identifiers were incorporated when the TCRbeta library was constructed. TCRdb reanalysed the PCR reads using MiXCR and keeps one entry per CDR3 protein. Of about 980,000 distinct CDR3 sequences in the sample, about 29% were seen once. Specimen: PBMCs, mostly from graft donor cells, collected 360 days after TCRalphabeta/CD19-depleted stem cell transplant. These receptor sequences come from a boy less than two years old who had a stem cell transplant for SCID, so the T cells may come from the graft donor.

The chain couples TRBV29-1 to TRBJ1-1; D is undetermined. The V end lost 6 bases, the J end lost 5 bases, and 19 bases lay between the germline ends. CDR1 SQVTM and CDR2 ANQGSEA come from the germline V gene. This CDR3 spans 14 amino acids. CDR3 sequence (DNA): TGCAGCGTCCGAAGCACAGCCGAACAGACTGAAGCTTTCTTT. This encodes CSVRSTAEQTEAFF.

The gene calls are TRBV11-2 and TRBJ2-3; D might be TRBD2 (5 bases). The CDR3 loop spans 17 amino acids. Trimming stripped 5 bases from V and 0 bases from J, with 18 bases between. Per germline, CDR1 SGHAT and CDR2 FQNNGV. CDR3 DNA sequence: TGTGCCAGCAGCCGTTCCCCACTAGTGCCTAGCACAGATACGCAGTATTTT. It codes for CASSRSPLVPSTDTQYF.

This clonotype was observed a handful of times. The rearrangement uses TRBV20-1 and TRBJ2-1, with 13 bases lining up with TRBD2. Per the germline V gene, CDR1 is DFQATT and CDR2 is SNEGSKA (reference sequence). Trimming at V came to 3 bases and at J to 8 bases, leaving 10 bases not matched to a gene. The CDR3 contains 16 residues. CDR3 sequence reads: CSARKSRLAGGDEQFF. The CDR3 DNA follows: TGCAGTGCTAGGAAATCGCGACTAGCGGGGGGAGATGAGCAGTTCTTC.

The CDR3 DNA reads TGTGCCAGCAGTTTTAAAGGGCAGGGGGGGAATGAGCAGTTCTTC. Protein: CASSFKGQGGNEQFF. The rearrangement joins TRBV12-3 or TRBV12-4 to TRBJ2-1; D is perhaps TRBD1 or TRBD2 (7 bases each). V shed 3 bases and J shed 7 bases, with 16 bases lying between them. There are 15 residues in the CDR3.

This clonotype was found a few times. The rearrangement links TRBV12-3 or TRBV12-4 to TRBJ2-6, with D hard to call. The V and J ends lost 6 bases and 0 bases respectively, with 6 bases between them. The CDR3 spans 14 residues. In DNA, the CDR3 is TGTGCCAGCAGAAAAAGCTCTGGGGCCAACGTCCTGACTTTC. It is translated as CASRKSSGANVLTF.

This clonotype occurred a few times. The chain carries TRBV20-1 and TRBJ2-5; possibly TRBD1 or TRBD2 for D (6 bases each). Per germline, CDR1 DFQATT and CDR2 SNEGSKA (reference sequence). Trimming left V 0 bases short and J 4 bases short, with 15 bases between. The CDR3 is made up of 15 amino acids. CDR3 DNA: TGCAGTGCTAGAGATCCCCGGGGGCCCGGAGAGACCCAGTACTTC. Its translation is CSARDPRGPGETQYF.

The rearrangement uses TRBV15 and TRBJ1-5, with a weak D call TRBD1 (5 bases). Germline loops: CDR1 LNHNV, CDR2 YYDKDF (reference sequence). V was cut by 0 bases and J by 2 bases, with 17 bases left in between. This CDR3 is built from 18 residues. CDR3: CATSRDRVGVEGNQPQHF. CDR3 coding DNA: TGTGCCACCAGCAGAGACAGGGTTGGGGTAGAAGGCAATCAGCCCCAGCATTTT. The full variable domain, rest sourced from reference TRBV15 and TRBJ1-5, is DAMVIQNPRYQVTQFGKPVTLSCSQTLNHNVMYWYQQKSSQAPKLLFHYYDKDFNNEADTPDNFQSRRPNTSFCFLDIRSPGLGDTAMYLCATSRDRVGVEGNQPQHFGDGTRLSIL.

The rearrangement links TRBV12-3 or TRBV12-4 to TRBJ2-3; D tentatively fits TRBD1 or TRBD2 (5 bases each). The CDR3 is made up of 13 amino acids. The ends were cut back, 6 bases at V and 6 bases at J, with 13 bases in the middle. CDR3 bases: TGTGCCAGCAGCCCACGGTGGGGGGATACGCAGTATTTT. Amino acids: CASSPRWGDTQYF.

This sequence joins TRBV6-5 and TRBJ2-7; D possibly matches TRBD1 or TRBD2 (5 bases each). The CDR3 covers 15 residues. Trimming left V 2 bases short and J 3 bases short, with 14 bases between. CDR1 MNHEY and CDR2 SVGAGI come from the germline V gene. This CDR3 is CASSYLPGRIYEQYF. The CDR3 nucleotides are TGTGCCAGCAGTTACCTACCAGGGAGAATCTACGAGCAGTACTTC.

In its sample, this clonotype was seen a few times. The V gene is TRBV2, the J gene TRBJ2-3; 9 bases are a match to TRBD1. This CDR3 spans 18 amino acids. Per germline, CDR1 SNHLY and CDR2 FYNNEI. With V trimmed by 7 bases and J by 2 bases, 16 bases remained unmatched. This chain's CDR3 is CASILGLGDRDYTDTQYF. CDR3 nucleotide sequence: TGTGCCAGCATCCTGGGGTTAGGGGACAGGGACTACACAGATACGCAGTATTTT.

This clonotype was seen more than once but under ten times. This chain uses TRBV20-1 with TRBJ2-2; no definite D call. This CDR3 spans 15 amino acids. Germline V gene lookup returns CDR1 DFQATT and CDR2 SNEGSKA (reference sequence). V lost 0 bases, J lost 2 bases, and 10 bases lay in between. CDR3 sequence reads: CSARDTPENTGELFF. The CDR3 region has the DNA TGCAGTGCTAGAGATACGCCAGAAAACACCGGGGAGCTGTTTTTT.

This rearrangement joins TRBV25-1 to TRBJ2-7, with D possibly being TRBD1 or TRBD2 (5 bases each). CDR3 length: 14 residues. Germline assignment: CDR1 MGHDK and CDR2 SYGVNS. V lost 3 bases and J 2 bases, leaving 11 bases between the germline ends. CDR3 bases: TGTGCCAGCAGTGATTTTGGGGACGCCTACGAGCAGTACTTC. Protein sequence: CASSDFGDAYEQYF.

This clonotype has a handful of counts. V is TRBV24-1 and J is TRBJ1-5; perhaps TRBD1 as D (6 bases). The V end lost 3 bases, the J end lost 3 bases, and 8 bases lay between the germline ends. This CDR3 contains 14 residues. CDR1 is KGHDR, CDR2 SFDVKD, per germline. DNA for the CDR3: TGTGCCACCAGTGATGAGGGGGACAATCAGCCCCAGCATTTT. Translation: CATSDEGDNQPQHF.

Many counts were recorded for this clonotype. The genes are TRBV20-1 and TRBJ2-5, with D maybe TRBD2 (8 bases). This CDR3 is built from 14 residues. Germline values: CDR1 DFQATT, CDR2 SNEGSKA (reference sequence). V was pared by 5 bases and J by 2 bases, with 15 bases between. The CDR3: CSARGGTVQETQYF. In DNA form, the CDR3 reads TGCAGTGCTCGGGGGGGGACAGTACAAGAGACCCAGTACTTC.

This chain connects TRBV7-6 to TRBJ1-1; unclear D gene. Germline values: CDR1 SGHVS, CDR2 FNYEAQ. The CDR3 has 14 residues. V was trimmed by 1 base and J by 7 bases, leaving 13 bases between them. The CDR3 coding sequence is TGTGCCAGCAGCTTAGTTGGCGTGGGTGATGAAGCTTTCTTT. Translated: CASSLVGVGDEAFF.

The rearrangement uses TRBV11-1 and TRBJ2-5; 16 nucleotides align to TRBD2. The CDR3 spans 20 residues. Germline CDR1 and CDR2: SGHAT and FQDESV (reference sequence). V lost 2 bases and J lost 4; bases outside the gene matches: 13. The CDR3 sequence is CASSLPFMGLAGGIRETQYF. The DNA for the CDR3 is TGTGCCAGCAGCTTACCTTTTATGGGACTAGCGGGAGGGATTCGAGAGACCCAGTACTTC.

This chain joins TRBV11-2 and TRBJ2-6; 10 nucleotides match TRBD2. This CDR3 contains 18 residues. Trimming took 5 bases from V and 3 from J; bases not matched to a gene: 10. The germline V gene has CDR1 SGHAT and CDR2 FQNNGV. The CDR3, as DNA: TGTGCCAGCAGCCGGCGGACTAGCGGTTCATATGGGGCCAACGTCCTGACTTTC. Protein product: CASSRRTSGSYGANVLTF.

This clonotype was found a few times. The chain carries TRBV5-6 and TRBJ2-7, with D perhaps matching TRBD1 (6 bases). The CDR3 is 17 residues long. The germline V gene has CDR1 SGHDT and CDR2 YYEEEE. V was clipped by 0 bases and J by 7 bases, with 23 bases between them. The CDR3 loop reads CASSLGAQQGALMEQYF. CDR3 DNA: TGTGCCAGCAGCTTGGGGGCACAACAGGGAGCCCTGATGGAGCAGTACTTC.

This chain links TRBV28 with TRBJ2-7; possibly TRBD1 for D (6 bases). This CDR3 contains 13 residues. CDR1 is MDHEN and CDR2 is SYDVKM in the germline V gene. Trimming shortened V by 8 bases and J by 2 bases, and 13 bases separated the two germline ends. In DNA form, the CDR3 reads TGTGCCAGCCACGGGGCAGGGGCCTACGAGCAGTACTTC. This gives the protein CASHGAGAYEQYF. The variable domain in full, with the rest retrieved from reference TRBV28 and TRBJ2-7, is DVKVTQSSRYLVKRTGEKVFLECVQDMDHENMFWYRQDPGLGLRLIYFSYDVKMKEKGDIPEGYSVSREKKERFSLILESASTNQTSMYLCASHGAGAYEQYFGPGTRLTVT.